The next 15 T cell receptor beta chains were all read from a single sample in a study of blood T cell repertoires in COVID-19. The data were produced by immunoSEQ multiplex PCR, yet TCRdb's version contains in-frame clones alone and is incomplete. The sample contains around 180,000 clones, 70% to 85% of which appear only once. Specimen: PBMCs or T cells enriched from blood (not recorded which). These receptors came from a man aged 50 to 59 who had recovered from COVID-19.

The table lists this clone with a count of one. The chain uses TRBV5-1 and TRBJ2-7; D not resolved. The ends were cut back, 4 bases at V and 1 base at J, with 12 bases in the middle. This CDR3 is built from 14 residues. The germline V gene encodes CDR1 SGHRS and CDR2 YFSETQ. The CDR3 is CASSPLGLSYEQYF. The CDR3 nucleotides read TGCGCCAGCAGCCCCTTGGGCCTTTCCTACGAGCAGTACTTC.

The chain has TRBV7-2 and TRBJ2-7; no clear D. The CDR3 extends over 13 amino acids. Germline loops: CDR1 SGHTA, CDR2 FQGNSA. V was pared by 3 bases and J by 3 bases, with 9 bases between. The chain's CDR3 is CASSLASSYEQYF. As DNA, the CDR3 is TGTGCCAGCAGCTTGGCTAGTAGCTACGAGCAGTACTTC.

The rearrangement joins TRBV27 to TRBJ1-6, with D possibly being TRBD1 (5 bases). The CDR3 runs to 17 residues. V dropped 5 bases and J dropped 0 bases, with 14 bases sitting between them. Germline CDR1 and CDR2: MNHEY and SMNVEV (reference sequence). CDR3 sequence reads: CASSSDSTGSYNSPLHF. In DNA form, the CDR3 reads TGTGCCAGCAGTAGCGACAGTACGGGCTCCTATAATTCACCCCTCCACTTT.

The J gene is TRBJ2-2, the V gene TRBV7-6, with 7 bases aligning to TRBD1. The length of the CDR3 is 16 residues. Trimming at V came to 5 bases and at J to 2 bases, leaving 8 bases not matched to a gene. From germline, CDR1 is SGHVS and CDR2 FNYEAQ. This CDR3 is CASSEMGQTNTGELFF. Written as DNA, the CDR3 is TGTGCCAGCAGCGAGATGGGACAGACCAACACCGGGGAGCTGTTTTTT.

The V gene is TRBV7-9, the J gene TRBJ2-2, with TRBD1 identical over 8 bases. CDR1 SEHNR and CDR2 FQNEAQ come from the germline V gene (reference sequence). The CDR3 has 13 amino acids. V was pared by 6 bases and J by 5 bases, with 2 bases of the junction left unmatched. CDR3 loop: CASRTGDTGELFF. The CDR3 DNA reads TGTGCCAGCAGGACAGGGGATACCGGGGAGCTGTTTTTT.

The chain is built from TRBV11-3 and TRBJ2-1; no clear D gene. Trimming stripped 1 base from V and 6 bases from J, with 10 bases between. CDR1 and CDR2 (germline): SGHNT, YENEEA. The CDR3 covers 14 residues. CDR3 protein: CASSLGGPGNEQFF. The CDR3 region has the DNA TGTGCCAGCAGCTTAGGCGGCCCCGGCAATGAGCAGTTCTTC.

CDR3 DNA sequence: TGTGCCAGCCTCCGACAGGGGACCTACGAGCAGTACTTC. Encoded protein: CASLRQGTYEQYF. The V gene is TRBV9, the J gene TRBJ2-7; the match to TRBD1 covers 8 bases. Per germline, CDR1 SGDLS and CDR2 YYNGEE. The length of the CDR3 is 13 residues. J was trimmed by 2 bases and V by 7 bases; bases with no gene match: 5.

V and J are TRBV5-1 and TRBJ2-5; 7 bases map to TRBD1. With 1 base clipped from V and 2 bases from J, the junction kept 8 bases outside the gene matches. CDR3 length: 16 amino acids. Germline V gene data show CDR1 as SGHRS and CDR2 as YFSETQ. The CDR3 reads CASSLSLLGQQETQYF. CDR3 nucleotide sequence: TGCGCCAGCAGCTTGTCGTTATTGGGACAGCAAGAGACCCAGTACTTC.

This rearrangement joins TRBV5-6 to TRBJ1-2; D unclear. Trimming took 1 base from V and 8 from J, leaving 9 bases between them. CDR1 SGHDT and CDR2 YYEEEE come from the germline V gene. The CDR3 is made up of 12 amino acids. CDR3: CASSLYGFGYTF. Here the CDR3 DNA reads TGTGCCAGCAGCTTGTACGGGTTCGGCTACACCTTC.

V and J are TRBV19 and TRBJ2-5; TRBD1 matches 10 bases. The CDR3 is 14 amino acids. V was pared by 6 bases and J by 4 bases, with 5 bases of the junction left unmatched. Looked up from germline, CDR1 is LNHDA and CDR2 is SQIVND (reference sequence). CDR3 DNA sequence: TGTGCCAGTAGAGCGACAGGGGGCGCAGAGACCCAGTACTTC. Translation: CASRATGGAETQYF.

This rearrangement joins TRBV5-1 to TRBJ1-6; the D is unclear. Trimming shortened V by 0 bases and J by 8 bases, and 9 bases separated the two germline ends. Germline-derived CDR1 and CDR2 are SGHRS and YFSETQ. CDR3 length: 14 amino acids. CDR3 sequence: CASSLGQIYSPLHF. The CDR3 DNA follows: TGCGCCAGCAGCTTGGGGCAGATATATTCACCCCTCCACTTT.

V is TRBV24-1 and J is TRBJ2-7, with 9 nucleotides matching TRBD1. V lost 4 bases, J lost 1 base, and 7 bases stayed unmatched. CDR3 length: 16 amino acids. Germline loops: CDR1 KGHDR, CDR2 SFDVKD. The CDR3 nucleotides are TGTGCCACCAGTGACCGGACCGGGACAGGGTCCTACGAGCAGTACTTC. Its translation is CATSDRTGTGSYEQYF.

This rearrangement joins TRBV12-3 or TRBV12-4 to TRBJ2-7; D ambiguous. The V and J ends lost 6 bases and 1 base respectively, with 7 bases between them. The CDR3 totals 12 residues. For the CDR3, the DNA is TGTGCCAGCAGGGCAGGTTCCTACGAGCAGTACTTC. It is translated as CASRAGSYEQYF.

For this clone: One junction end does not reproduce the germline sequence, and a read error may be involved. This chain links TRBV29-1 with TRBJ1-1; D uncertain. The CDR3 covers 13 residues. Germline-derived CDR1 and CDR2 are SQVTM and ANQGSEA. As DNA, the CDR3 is TGCAGCGTTGATCACTTACTGAACGCTGAAGCTTTCTTT. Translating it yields CSVDHLLNAEAFF.

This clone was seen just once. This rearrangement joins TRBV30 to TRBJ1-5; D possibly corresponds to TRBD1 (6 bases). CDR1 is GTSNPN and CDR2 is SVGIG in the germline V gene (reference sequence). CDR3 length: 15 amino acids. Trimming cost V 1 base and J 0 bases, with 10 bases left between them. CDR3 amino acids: CAWSAQGFSNQPQHF. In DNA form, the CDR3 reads TGTGCCTGGAGTGCCCAGGGGTTTAGCAATCAGCCCCAGCATTTT.